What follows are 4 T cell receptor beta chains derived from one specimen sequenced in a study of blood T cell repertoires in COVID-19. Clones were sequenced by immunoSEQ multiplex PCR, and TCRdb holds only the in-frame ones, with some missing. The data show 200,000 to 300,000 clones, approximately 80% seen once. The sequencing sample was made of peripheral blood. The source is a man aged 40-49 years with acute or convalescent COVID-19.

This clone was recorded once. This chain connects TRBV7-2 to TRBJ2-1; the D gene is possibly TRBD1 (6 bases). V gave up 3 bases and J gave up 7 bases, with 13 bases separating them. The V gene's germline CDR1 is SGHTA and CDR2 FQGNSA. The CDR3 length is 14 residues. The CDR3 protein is CASSFRGVQNEQFF. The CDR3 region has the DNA TGTGCCAGCAGCTTCAGGGGAGTTCAGAATGAGCAGTTCTTC.

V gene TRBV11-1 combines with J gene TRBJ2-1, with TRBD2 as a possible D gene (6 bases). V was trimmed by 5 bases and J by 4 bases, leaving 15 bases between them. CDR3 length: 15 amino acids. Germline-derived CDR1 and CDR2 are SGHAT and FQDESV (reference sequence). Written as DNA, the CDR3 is TGTGCCAGCAGCGCGGTCCGGGGGTTATACAATGAGCAGTTCTTC. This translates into CASSAVRGLYNEQFF.

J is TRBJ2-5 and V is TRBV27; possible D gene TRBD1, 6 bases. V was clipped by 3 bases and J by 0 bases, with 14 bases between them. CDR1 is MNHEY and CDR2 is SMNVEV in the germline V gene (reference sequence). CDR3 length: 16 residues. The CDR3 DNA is TGTGCCAGCAGTTTCTCGACAGGACCAAACCAAGAGACCCAGTACTTC. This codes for CASSFSTGPNQETQYF.

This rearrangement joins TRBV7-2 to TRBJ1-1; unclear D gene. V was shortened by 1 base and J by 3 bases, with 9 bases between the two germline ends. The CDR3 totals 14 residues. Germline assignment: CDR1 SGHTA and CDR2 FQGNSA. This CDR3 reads CASSLVPGDTEAFF. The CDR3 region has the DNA TGTGCCAGCAGCTTAGTACCGGGAGACACTGAAGCTTTCTTT.